The TCR beta chain under discussion was sequenced for a study of blood T cell repertoires in COVID-19. The data were produced by immunoSEQ multiplex PCR, yet TCRdb's version contains in-frame clones alone and is incomplete. The sample gives 40,000 to 50,000 clones, about nine tenths of which show up once; about 5.1% is in the top ten. The CDR3 is 18 residues long. V shed 0 bases and J 6 bases; nucleotides not matched to a gene: 11. Germline V CDR1 and CDR2: SGHKS, YYEKEE (reference sequence). V gene TRBV5-5 combines with J gene TRBJ2-3; 12 bases agree with TRBD2. The source of this sequence is a man between 65 and 85 years old with acute or convalescent COVID-19. The sequencing input was peripheral blood. As DNA, the CDR3 is TGTGCCAGCAGCTTGGGGCAACCGGGACTAGCGGGCGTGGATACGCAGTATTTT. Translating it yields CASSLGQPGLAGVDTQYF.